The 17 T cell receptor beta chains below were found in one sample sequenced in a study of T cells in Graves' hyperthyroidism and ophthalmopathy. Regions amplified from RNA transcripts were the TCR beta CDR3 regions. First-round RT-PCR targeting the TCR CDR3 was performed with the HTBI primer set. TCRdb ran MiXCR on the multiplex PCR reads and lists one entry per CDR3 protein. This sample has 480,000 or so distinct CDR3 sequences; approximately 48% occur once, and the top ten carry around two fifths. The sample consisted of peripheral blood or thyroid tissue (not recorded which). The receptors stem from an adult woman with Graves' disease, either hyperthyroidism or ophthalmopathy (not recorded which).

Only a few counts were recorded for this clonotype. The rearrangement uses TRBV15 and TRBJ1-2; D remains ambiguous. V was pared by 3 bases and J by 2 bases, with 16 bases between. This CDR3 contains 16 residues. The germline V gene has CDR1 LNHNV and CDR2 YYDKDF (reference sequence). CDR3 coding DNA: TGTGCCACCAGCAGCAAGGGCCGCCAGAGCAACTATGGCTACACCTTC. As protein: CATSSKGRQSNYGYTF.

Here the CDR3 reads CASSLFTTVSEQYF. CDR3 in DNA: TGTGCCAGCAGCTTGTTCACGACAGTTTCCGAGCAGTACTTC. The V gene is TRBV7-9, the J gene TRBJ2-7, with D perhaps TRBD1 (5 bases). V dropped 3 bases and J dropped 6 bases, with 15 bases sitting between them. Germline assignment: CDR1 SEHNR and CDR2 FQNEAQ (reference sequence). The CDR3 runs to 14 residues. Full variable domain (outside the CDR3, taken from reference TRBV7-9 and TRBJ2-7): DTGVSQNPRHKITKRGQNVTFRCDPISEHNRLYWYRQTLGQGPEFLTYFQNEAQLEKSRLLSDRFSAERPKGSFSTLEIQRTEQGDSAMYLCASSLFTTVSEQYFGPGTRLTVT.

The chain employs TRBV12-3 or TRBV12-4 and TRBJ1-5, with D possibly being TRBD1 (6 bases). The length of the CDR3 is 14 residues. Trimming removed 6 bases from V and 6 bases from J, with 15 bases in between. In nucleotides, the CDR3 is TGTGCCAGCAGACAAGGGGGAGTGAGTCAGCCCCAGCATTTT. It translates to CASRQGGVSQPQHF.

This clonotype occurred once. The V call is TRBV20-1, the J call TRBJ2-7, with TRBD1 matching 8 bases. V gave up 3 bases and J gave up 3 bases; unmatched junction bases: 10. The CDR3 loop spans 15 amino acids. CDR1 DFQATT and CDR2 SNEGSKA come from the germline V gene (reference sequence). The CDR3: CSARPLGDRNYEQYF. DNA for the CDR3: TGCAGTGCTAGGCCTCTCGGGGACAGGAACTACGAGCAGTACTTC.

The rearrangement links TRBV2 to TRBJ1-2; tentatively, D is TRBD1 (5 bases). Germline-derived CDR1 and CDR2 are SNHLY and FYNNEI. This CDR3 has 12 residues. Deletions cut 6 bases from V and 6 bases from J, with 11 bases between. CDR3 nucleotide sequence: TGTGCCAGCAGCCGACCGGGGGATGGCTACACCTTC. The encoded protein is CASSRPGDGYTF.

Notes on this clonotype: The junction does not match germline at one end; this may be a read error. The chain uses TRBV7-7 and TRBJ2-2, with 7 bases that match TRBD2. Germline V gene lookup returns CDR1 SSHAT and CDR2 FNYEAQ (reference sequence). CDR3 size: 16 residues. CDR3 in DNA: TGTGCTAGCAGCTTAGCGGGCGGGACGAACACCGGGGAGCTGTTTTTT. This sequence encodes CASSLAGGTNTGELFF.

V usage is TRBV20-1 and J usage is TRBJ2-7; 9 bases line up with TRBD2. Germline CDR1 is DFQATT and CDR2 is SNEGSKA (reference sequence). V gave up 6 bases and J gave up 2 bases; unmatched junction bases: 5. The CDR3 loop spans 13 amino acids. CDR3 nucleotides: TGCAGTGCCGCTCGGACTAGCGCCTACGAGCAGTACTTC. It specifies CSAARTSAYEQYF.

V usage is TRBV4-1 and J usage is TRBJ2-7, with a tentative D call TRBD2 (6 bases). The V gene lost 4 bases and the J gene lost 1 base, with 23 bases spanning the gap. CDR1 is MGHRA and CDR2 is YSYEKL in the germline V gene. This CDR3 spans 18 amino acids. CDR3 residues: CASSPRGGGRIGSYEQYF. Written as DNA, the CDR3 is TGCGCCAGCAGCCCCCGGGGTGGGGGGAGAATAGGTTCCTACGAGCAGTACTTC.

This clonotype has only a few counts. The chain couples TRBV2 to TRBJ2-5; 11 bases fit TRBD2. The germline gives CDR1 SNHLY, CDR2 FYNNEI. This CDR3 has 14 residues. Losses at the gene ends were 3 bases for V and 7 bases for J; bases not matched to a gene: 4. CDR3 sequence reads: CASSDPSGRPTQYF. The CDR3 DNA sequence: TGTGCCAGCAGTGACCCTAGCGGGAGGCCGACCCAGTACTTC.

There are many counts of this clonotype. The V gene is TRBV20-1, the J gene TRBJ1-6, with 7 bases aligning to TRBD1. The germline V gene encodes CDR1 DFQATT and CDR2 SNEGSKA (reference sequence). J gave up 7 bases and V 3 bases, and 9 bases lay outside the gene matches. The CDR3 spans 15 residues. For the CDR3, the DNA is TGCAGTGCTAGGACTACGGGACAGACAAATTCACCCCTCCACTTT. Translating it yields CSARTTGQTNSPLHF.

This chain uses TRBV13 with TRBJ2-7; 9 positions match TRBD2. V shed 4 bases, J shed 6 bases, and the junction held 10 bases outside the gene matches. Germline CDR1 is PRHDT and CDR2 is FYEKMQ (reference sequence). CDR3 length: 15 residues. CDR3 coding DNA: TGTGCCAGCAGCTCGTCGCTAGCGGGGACCATCGAGCAGTACTTC. Translating it yields CASSSSLAGTIEQYF. Based on the CDR3 plus reference TRBV13 and TRBJ2-7, the full variable domain is AAGVIQSPRHLIKEKRETATLKCYPIPRHDTVYWYQQGPGQDPQFLISFYEKMQSDKGSIPDRFSAQQFSDYHSELNMSSLELGDSALYFCASSSSLAGTIEQYFGPGTRLTVT.

The rearrangement uses TRBV11-2 and TRBJ1-1, with TRBD1 matching 8 bases. V shed 2 bases and J 1 base; nucleotides not matched to a gene: 9. CDR1 SGHAT and CDR2 FQNNGV come from the germline V gene. The CDR3 consists of 17 residues. The CDR3 protein is CASSLMGQAIGNTEAFF. CDR3 sequence (DNA): TGTGCCAGCAGCTTAATGGGACAGGCGATTGGGAACACTGAAGCTTTCTTT.

The genes are TRBV7-6 and TRBJ2-5; 8 nucleotides align to TRBD1. V dropped 1 base and J dropped 4; count of bases not matched to a gene: 5. The CDR3 loop spans 15 amino acids. Germline CDR1 is SGHVS and CDR2 is FNYEAQ. The CDR3 coding sequence is TGTGCCAGCAGCTTAGTTGCCGGGACAGGAGAGACCCAGTACTTC. Amino acid sequence: CASSLVAGTGETQYF.

This clonotype was seen repeatedly, ten times or more. The chain joins TRBV4-2 to TRBJ2-7, with a tentative D call TRBD2 (5 bases). The J call may be wrong; the DNA end is better matched by TRBJ2-1. The CDR3 contains 14 residues. Germline CDR1 is LGHNA and CDR2 is YNFKEQ. Written as DNA, the CDR3 is TGTGCCAGCAGCCAAGGGCTGGGAGCAGACGAGCAGTTCTTC. Protein sequence: CASSQGLGADEQFF.

The genes are TRBV7-9 and TRBJ2-5, with 12 bases matching TRBD2. The CDR3 runs to 16 residues. J gave up 0 bases and V 4 bases, and 3 bases lay outside the gene matches. Germline CDR1 reads SEHNR; CDR2 reads FQNEAQ (reference sequence). CDR3 protein: CASSSWTSGNQETQYF. CDR3 coding DNA: TGTGCCAGCAGCTCTTGGACTAGCGGGAACCAAGAGACCCAGTACTTC.

The rearrangement joins TRBV29-1 to TRBJ1-2; maybe TRBD1 (5 bases). The germline V and J ends were trimmed by 2 bases and 4 bases, with 11 bases remaining between them. This CDR3 is built from 13 residues. CDR1 and CDR2 from the germline V gene are SQVTM and ANQGSEA. The CDR3 nucleotides are TGCAGCGTTGAACAGGGTATTAGCTATGGCTACACCTTC. Translating it yields CSVEQGISYGYTF.

This clonotype was counted only a few times. The V gene is TRBV10-3, the J gene TRBJ2-7; 7 nucleotides align to TRBD1. Germline CDR1 reads ENHRY; CDR2 reads SYGVKD. V was pared by 6 bases and J by 3 bases, with 8 bases of the junction left unmatched. CDR3 length: 14 residues. CDR3 protein: CAISPGQTNYEQYF. CDR3 DNA sequence: TGTGCCATCAGCCCGGGACAGACCAACTACGAGCAGTACTTC.